This passage covers 29 T cell receptor beta chains from one sample sequenced in a study of blood T cell repertoires in COVID-19. Sequencing used immunoSEQ multiplex PCR; TCRdb keeps in-frame clones, though not all of them. The table lists 200,000 to 250,000 clones, 86% of them singletons. Sequenced material: PBMCs or T cells enriched from blood (not recorded which). These receptor sequences come from a woman aged 35 to 49 with acute COVID-19.

The rearrangement links TRBV6-5 to TRBJ1-1, with D possibly being TRBD1 (5 bases). Trimming removed 5 bases from V and 5 bases from J, with 12 bases in between. The CDR3 covers 13 residues. Germline values: CDR1 MNHEY, CDR2 SVGAGI. The CDR3 nucleotides are TGTGCCAGCAGTACACGACAGAGTACTGAAGCTTTCTTT. Its protein is CASSTRQSTEAFF.

The CDR3 region is CASWGGTEAFF. The DNA for the CDR3 is TGTGCCAGTTGGGGAGGCACTGAAGCTTTCTTT. V gene TRBV27 combines with J gene TRBJ1-1; no clear D. Trimming left V 9 bases short and J 4 bases short, with 9 bases between. There are 11 residues in the CDR3. Germline-derived CDR1 and CDR2 are MNHEY and SMNVEV (reference sequence).

Details on this clone: One end of the junction does not line up with germline, which may come from a read error. The chain is built from TRBV7-9 and TRBJ1-2, with 10 bases matching TRBD1. CDR3 length: 12 amino acids. Germline V gives CDR1 SEHNR, CDR2 FQNEAQ (reference sequence). In DNA, the CDR3 is TGTGCCAGCAGCGCGGACAGGGGGAAGGCGTACTTC. It specifies CASSADRGKAYF.

The gene calls are TRBV5-3 and TRBJ2-1, with TRBD2 identical over 11 bases. TRBV5-3 is marked as an open reading frame, function uncertain. Trimming cost V 3 bases and J 7 bases; bases outside gene matches: 6. The CDR3 sequence is 15 residues long. The CDR3 DNA is TGTGCCAGAAGCTATAGCGGGGGGGCTTTGAATGAGCAGTTCTTC. Protein sequence: CARSYSGGALNEQFF.

The chain employs TRBV19 and TRBJ1-1; D is unresolved. Looked up from germline, CDR1 is LNHDA and CDR2 is SQIVND (reference sequence). Trimming stripped 7 bases from V and 1 base from J, with 19 bases between. The CDR3 totals 16 residues. The CDR3 DNA follows: TGTGCCAGTAACTCCCTCTCCCGGGGAGAGAACACTGAAGCTTTCTTT. This sequence encodes CASNSLSRGENTEAFF.

The chain couples TRBV28 to TRBJ1-6; perhaps TRBD1 as D (5 bases). The V gene lost 5 bases and the J gene lost 9 bases, with 20 bases spanning the gap. Germline V gene sequence: CDR1 MDHEN, CDR2 SYDVKM. CDR3 length equals 16 residues. CDR3 sequence reads: CASSDRGSLKGSPLHF. In nucleotides, the CDR3 is TGTGCCAGCAGTGACCGGGGGTCCCTAAAGGGTTCACCCCTCCACTTT.

V is TRBV19 and J is TRBJ1-6, with D perhaps matching TRBD1 (6 bases). Germline CDR1 reads LNHDA; CDR2 reads SQIVND (reference sequence). The CDR3 spans 13 residues. The V end lost 10 bases, the J end lost 7 bases, and 14 bases lay between the germline ends. The CDR3 spells CATVGTGNSPLHF. In DNA form, the CDR3 reads TGTGCCACCGTCGGAACAGGGAATTCACCCCTCCACTTT.

This clone was counted once. The chain carries TRBV5-6 and TRBJ2-5; possibly TRBD1 for D (6 bases). The CDR3 consists of 15 residues. Trimming took off 4 bases at V and 9 bases at J, with 22 bases between the two ends. Germline V gene sequence: CDR1 SGHDT, CDR2 YYEEEE. The CDR3 nucleotides are TGTGCCAGCAGCCCGCCTAAAATACAGGGTTGGGCCCAGTACTTC. This translates into CASSPPKIQGWAQYF.

V gene TRBV7-8 combines with J gene TRBJ2-5, with D unresolved. The CDR3 loop spans 13 amino acids. V dropped 6 bases and J dropped 0 bases, with 8 bases sitting between them. CDR1 SGHVS and CDR2 FQNEAQ come from the germline V gene. The CDR3 DNA reads as TGTGCCAGCAGGCAGGTCAACCAAGAGACCCAGTACTTC. This encodes CASRQVNQETQYF.

V is TRBV6-5 and J is TRBJ1-5; possible D gene TRBD1, 6 bases. Germline values: CDR1 MNHEY, CDR2 SVGAGI. Trimming stripped 7 bases from V and 1 base from J, with 8 bases between. CDR3 size: 13 residues. The CDR3 loop reads CASNQGSNQPQHF. The CDR3 nucleotides read TGTGCCAGCAATCAGGGGAGCAATCAGCCCCAGCATTTT.

The V and J genes are TRBV15 and TRBJ2-3, with TRBD1 identical over 9 bases. The CDR3 is made up of 15 amino acids. Germline CDR1 is LNHNV and CDR2 is YYDKDF (reference sequence). V was clipped by 0 bases and J by 5 bases; unmatched bases: 3. The CDR3 reads CATSRDQTGGDTQYF. The CDR3 coding sequence is TGTGCCACCAGCAGAGATCAGACAGGGGGAGATACGCAGTATTTT.

The sample holds one count of this clone. The V gene is TRBV2, the J gene TRBJ1-1, with 10 bases aligning to TRBD1. J gave up 10 bases and V 6 bases, and 11 bases lay outside the gene matches. The CDR3 runs 14 residues. In germline, CDR1 is SNHLY, CDR2 FYNNEI. CDR3 sequence reads: CASRTADRGRLAFF. The DNA for the CDR3 is TGTGCCAGCAGGACAGCGGACAGGGGGAGGTTAGCTTTCTTT.

This chain connects TRBV6-1 to TRBJ2-7; 8 bases are a match to TRBD2. Germline values: CDR1 MNHNS, CDR2 SASEGT. This CDR3 has 15 residues. Trimming removed 0 bases from V and 0 bases from J; junction bases left unmatched: 1. The CDR3 here is CASSEARGGSYEQYF. The DNA for the CDR3 is TGTGCCAGCAGTGAAGCTCGGGGGGGCTCCTACGAGCAGTACTTC.

The chain links TRBV5-1 to TRBJ1-3; D is possibly TRBD1 (6 bases). Germline CDR1 is SGHRS and CDR2 is YFSETQ. With 3 bases removed from V and 12 bases from J, the gap between germline ends came to 25 bases. The CDR3 covers 16 residues. The CDR3 protein is CASSSGLVPGQYNIYF. The CDR3 DNA is TGCGCCAGCAGCTCCGGCTTAGTCCCGGGACAATATAACATATATTTT.

This chain links TRBV5-1 with TRBJ1-6, with D possibly being TRBD1 (5 bases). CDR3 size: 15 residues. CDR1 is SGHRS, CDR2 YFSETQ, per germline. V was cut by 0 bases and J by 7 bases, with 11 bases left in between. CDR3 sequence reads: CASSLGQGGNSPLHF. The CDR3 DNA follows: TGCGCCAGCAGCTTGGGGCAGGGAGGGAATTCACCCCTCCACTTT.

The V call is TRBV7-3, the J call TRBJ2-3, with 8 bases lining up with TRBD1. J was trimmed by 5 bases and V by 5 bases; bases with no gene match: 9. The CDR3 consists of 15 residues. Per the germline V gene, CDR1 is SGHTA and CDR2 is FQGTGA. CDR3 protein: CASSPRGQGGDTQYF. CDR3 DNA: TGTGCCAGCAGCCCCAGGGGGCAGGGGGGAGATACGCAGTATTTT.

The chain links TRBV10-3 to TRBJ2-5; 8 bases fit TRBD2. After removal of 0 bases from V and 5 bases from J, the junction contained 14 bases not matched to a gene. The germline V gene has CDR1 ENHRY and CDR2 SYGVKD. The CDR3 has 18 amino acids. The CDR3 sequence is CAISESNRLGGAWETQYF. The CDR3 region has the DNA TGTGCCATCAGTGAGTCGAACCGGCTCGGGGGGGCTTGGGAGACCCAGTACTTC.

The rearrangement links TRBV20-1 to TRBJ1-6, with D unclear. The CDR3 consists of 16 residues. Germline-derived CDR1 and CDR2 are DFQATT and SNEGSKA (reference sequence). V was clipped by 3 bases and J by 5 bases, with 17 bases between them. The CDR3 coding sequence is TGCAGTGCTAGTCTATCGTCGGGGAGGGATAATTCACCCCTCCACTTT. It specifies CSASLSSGRDNSPLHF.

V gene TRBV7-2 combines with J gene TRBJ2-7, with 7 bases identical to TRBD1. This CDR3 region has 14 residues. Germline V gene lookup returns CDR1 SGHTA and CDR2 FQGNSA. Trimming at V came to 1 base and at J to 6 bases, leaving 6 bases not matched to a gene. The CDR3 sequence is CASSLGDRVSEQYF. CDR3 coding DNA: TGTGCCAGCAGCTTAGGCGACAGGGTGAGCGAGCAGTACTTC. Based on the CDR3 plus reference TRBV7-2 and TRBJ2-7, the full variable domain is GAGVSQSPSNKVTEKGKDVELRCDPISGHTALYWYRQSLGQGLEFLIYFQGNSAPDKSGLPSDRFSAERTGGSVSTLTIQRTQQEDSAVYLCASSLGDRVSEQYFGPGTRLTVT.

This clone was counted only a few times. CDR3 sequence reads: CASSQARLVNEQFF. The DNA of the CDR3 is TGTGCCAGCAGCCAAGCCCGGCTAGTCAATGAGCAGTTCTTC. The chain joins TRBV3-1 (or the pseudogene TRBV3-2) to TRBJ2-1, with D uncertain. Per germline, CDR1 LGHDT and CDR2 YNNKEL (reference sequence). There are 14 residues in the CDR3. V was clipped by 1 base and J by 6 bases, with 10 bases between them.

The chain links TRBV7-9 to TRBJ1-2; tentatively, D is TRBD1 (5 bases). In germline, CDR1 is SEHNR, CDR2 FQNEAQ (reference sequence). Between the trimmed V and J ends, which lost 0 bases and 10 bases, there was a span of 12 bases. CDR3 size: 13 residues. CDR3 residues: CASSLAAGNDYTF. CDR3 sequence (DNA): TGTGCCAGCAGCTTAGCGGCAGGGAACGACTACACCTTC.

V gene TRBV12-5 combines with J gene TRBJ2-1; possible D gene TRBD1, 6 bases. CDR3 size: 14 residues. Per germline, CDR1 LGHNT and CDR2 FRNRAP. The V gene lost 4 bases and the J gene lost 6 bases, with 13 bases spanning the gap. This CDR3 is CASGSGQPGNEQFF. CDR3 coding DNA: TGTGCTAGTGGTTCGGGACAACCGGGCAATGAGCAGTTCTTC.

The chain recombines TRBV11-3 with TRBJ1-3, with a possible D match to TRBD1 (6 bases). This CDR3 contains 17 residues. Germline V gene lookup returns CDR1 SGHNT and CDR2 YENEEA. The V end was cut by 5 bases, the J end by 0 bases, with 17 bases between. In DNA form, the CDR3 reads TGTGCCAGCAGCACCCAACTACAGGGCAGCTCTGGAAACACCATATATTTT. It yields the protein CASSTQLQGSSGNTIYF.

In this sample, this clone turned up once. The gene calls are TRBV15 and TRBJ1-2, with D possibly matching TRBD1 (5 bases). The CDR3 consists of 14 residues. V gave up 3 bases and J gave up 2 bases, with 10 bases separating them. The germline V gene encodes CDR1 LNHNV and CDR2 YYDKDF (reference sequence). This chain's CDR3 is CATSSGQGNYGYTF. The DNA of the CDR3 is TGTGCCACCAGCAGTGGTCAGGGAAACTATGGCTACACCTTC.

The chain links TRBV4-1 to TRBJ1-4, with a tentative D call TRBD1 (6 bases). CDR3 size: 12 residues. V was pared by 3 bases and J by 8 bases, with 7 bases between. The germline CDR1 and CDR2 sequences are MGHRA and YSYEKL. Written as DNA, the CDR3 is TGCGCCAGCAGCCAGGGACAAGAAAAACTGTTTTTT. Protein: CASSQGQEKLFF.

There are a few counts of this clone. The chain is built from TRBV27 and TRBJ1-2; 9 positions agree with TRBD1. Germline values: CDR1 MNHEY, CDR2 SMNVEV (reference sequence). The V and J ends lost 5 bases and 7 bases, in that order; junction bases with no gene match: 8. This CDR3 has 14 residues. This CDR3 is CASSRDRDRGGYTF. CDR3 bases: TGTGCCAGCAGTCGGGACAGGGACCGTGGTGGCTACACCTTC.

The chain links TRBV5-8 to TRBJ1-4; 10 bases map to TRBD1. From germline, CDR1 is SGHTS and CDR2 YDEGEE. V trimming: 4 bases; J trimming: 6 bases; junction bases outside the gene matches: 12. The CDR3 sequence is 17 residues long. CDR3 sequence: CASSPGTGDALDEKLFF. DNA of the CDR3: TGTGCCAGCAGCCCGGGGACAGGGGACGCTTTGGATGAAAAACTGTTTTTT.

The V gene is TRBV6-6, the J gene TRBJ1-4; D unclear. The CDR3 covers 14 residues. Germline CDR1 is MNHNY and CDR2 is SVGAGI (reference sequence). The ends were cut back, 6 bases at V and 0 bases at J, with 8 bases in the middle. CDR3 loop: CASSPIATNEKLFF. The DNA of the CDR3 is TGTGCCAGCAGCCCCATAGCAACTAATGAAAAACTGTTTTTT.

With regard to this clone: Given a much more abundant clone one base away, this may be a read error. V is TRBV5-6 and J is TRBJ1-2; D is possibly TRBD1 (6 bases). Germline V CDR1 and CDR2: SGHDT, YYEEEE. V was pared by 0 bases and J by 6 bases, with 9 bases between. The CDR3 extends over 13 amino acids. The CDR3 reads CASSLGQVDGYTF. The CDR3 DNA is TGTGCCAGCAGCTTGGGACAGGTTGATGGCTACACCTTC.